The source of this T cell receptor (beta chain) is a study of cytomegalovirus exposure and HLA in healthy donors. For the study at large: From donors who were HLA-typed, an early data release held around 85 million unique TCRs.

Study results and caveats: In an earlier analysis, about 87% or about 30%: the productive usage of most TCR beta V segments.

About this clone itself: Its antigen is unidentified.

This CDR3 is built from 16 residues. The V end was cut by 4 bases, the J end by 2 bases, with 17 bases between. CDR1 and CDR2 (germline): MNHEY, SMNVEV (reference sequence). A multiplex PCR was run with 60 Vbeta primers and 13 Jbeta primers. Some clones are missing from TCRdb's copy, which holds only in-frame ones; the method was immunoSEQ multiplex PCR. The repertoire has over 130,000 clones, 82% of them found once; the top ten carry about 2.3%. The chain combines TRBV27 with TRBJ2-5; D unresolved. Material: PBMCs. This TCR was sampled from a male donor in good health and CMV-seronegative. CDR3 sequence reads: CASSSYPGSGQETQYF. Written as DNA, the CDR3 is TGTGCCAGCAGTTCTTACCCCGGTTCAGGTCAAGAGACCCAGTACTTC.